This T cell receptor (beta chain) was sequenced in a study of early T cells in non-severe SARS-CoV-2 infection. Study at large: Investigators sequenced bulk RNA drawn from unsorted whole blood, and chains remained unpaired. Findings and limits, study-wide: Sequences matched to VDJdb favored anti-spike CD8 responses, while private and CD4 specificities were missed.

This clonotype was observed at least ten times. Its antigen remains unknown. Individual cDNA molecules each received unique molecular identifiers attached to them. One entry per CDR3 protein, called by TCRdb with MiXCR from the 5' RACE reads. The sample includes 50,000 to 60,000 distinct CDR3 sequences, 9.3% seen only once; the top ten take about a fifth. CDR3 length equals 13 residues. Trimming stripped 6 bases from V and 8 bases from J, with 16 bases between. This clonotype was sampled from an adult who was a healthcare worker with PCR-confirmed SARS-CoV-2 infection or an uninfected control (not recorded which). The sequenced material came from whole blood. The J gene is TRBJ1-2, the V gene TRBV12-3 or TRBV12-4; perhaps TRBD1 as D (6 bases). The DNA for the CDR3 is TGTGCCAGCAGAGTTTTGGGGGCGCGAGGCTACACCTTC. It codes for CASRVLGARGYTF.